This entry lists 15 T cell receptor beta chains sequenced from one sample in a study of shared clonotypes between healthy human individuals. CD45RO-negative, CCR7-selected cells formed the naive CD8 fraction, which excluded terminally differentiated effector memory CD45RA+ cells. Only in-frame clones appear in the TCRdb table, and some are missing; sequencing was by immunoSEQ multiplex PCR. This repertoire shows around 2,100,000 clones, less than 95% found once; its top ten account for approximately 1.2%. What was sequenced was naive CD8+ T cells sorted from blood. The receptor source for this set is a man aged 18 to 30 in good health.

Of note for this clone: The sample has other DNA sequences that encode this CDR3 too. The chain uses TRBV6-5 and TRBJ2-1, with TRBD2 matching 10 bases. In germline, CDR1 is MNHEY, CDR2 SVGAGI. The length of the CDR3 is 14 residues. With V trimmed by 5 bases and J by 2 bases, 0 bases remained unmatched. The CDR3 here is CASSLAGAYNEQFF. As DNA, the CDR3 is TGTGCCAGCAGTCTAGCGGGGGCCTACAATGAGCAGTTCTTC.

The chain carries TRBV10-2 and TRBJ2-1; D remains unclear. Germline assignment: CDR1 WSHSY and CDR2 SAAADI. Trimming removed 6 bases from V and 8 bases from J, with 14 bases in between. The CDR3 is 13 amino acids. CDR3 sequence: CASSPRLLDEQFF. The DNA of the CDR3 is TGCGCCAGCAGCCCGAGACTCCTTGATGAGCAGTTCTTC.

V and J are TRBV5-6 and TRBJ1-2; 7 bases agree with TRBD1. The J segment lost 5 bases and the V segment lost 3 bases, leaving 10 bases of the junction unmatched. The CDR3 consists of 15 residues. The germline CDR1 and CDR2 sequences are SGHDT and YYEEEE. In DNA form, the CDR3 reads TGTGCCAGCAGCTCTGGAAGGGACAGAAGATATGGCTACACCTTC. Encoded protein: CASSSGRDRRYGYTF. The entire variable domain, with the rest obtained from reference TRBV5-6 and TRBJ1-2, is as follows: DAGVTQSPTHLIKTRGQQVTLRCSPKSGHDTVSWYQQALGQGPQFIFQYYEEEERQRGNFPDRFSGHQFPNYSSELNVNALLLGDSALYLCASSSGRDRRYGYTFGSGTRLTVV.

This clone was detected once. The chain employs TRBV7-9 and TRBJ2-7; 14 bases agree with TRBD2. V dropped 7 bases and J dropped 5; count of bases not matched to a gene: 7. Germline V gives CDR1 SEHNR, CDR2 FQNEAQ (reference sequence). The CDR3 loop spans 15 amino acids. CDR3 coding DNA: TGTGCCAGCATCCCGACTAGCGGGAGGGCCGACGAGCAGTACTTC. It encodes CASIPTSGRADEQYF.

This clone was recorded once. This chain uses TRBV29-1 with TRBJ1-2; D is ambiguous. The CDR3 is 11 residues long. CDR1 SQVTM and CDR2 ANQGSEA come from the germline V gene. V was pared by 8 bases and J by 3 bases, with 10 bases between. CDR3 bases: TGCAGCACGAACCGGGACTATGGCTACACCTTC. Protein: CSTNRDYGYTF. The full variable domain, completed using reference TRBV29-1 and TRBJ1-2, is SAVISQKPSRDICQRGTSLTIQCQVDSQVTMMFWYRQQPGQSLTLIATANQGSEATYESGFVIDKFPISRPNLTFSTLTVSNMSPEDSSIYLCSTNRDYGYTFGSGTRLTVV.

The CDR3 loop is CASGLGLAVYNEQFF. As DNA, the CDR3 is TGTGCTAGTGGTTTGGGACTAGCAGTTTACAATGAGCAGTTCTTC. The genes are TRBV12-5 and TRBJ2-1; 7 nucleotides agree with TRBD2. Germline V gives CDR1 LGHNT, CDR2 FRNRAP. Trimming cost V 1 base and J 4 bases; bases outside gene matches: 4. There are 15 residues in the CDR3. Looking up the rest from reference TRBV12-5 and TRBJ2-1 gives the full variable domain: DARVTQTPRHKVTEMGQEVTMRCQPILGHNTVFWYRQTMMQGLELLAYFRNRAPLDDSGMPKDRFSAEMPDATLATLKIQPSEPRDSAVYFCASGLGLAVYNEQFFGPGTRLTVL.

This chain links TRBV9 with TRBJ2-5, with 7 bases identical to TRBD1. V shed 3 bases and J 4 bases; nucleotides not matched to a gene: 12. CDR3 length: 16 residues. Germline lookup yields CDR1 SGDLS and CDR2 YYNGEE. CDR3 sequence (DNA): TGTGCCAGCAGCGATCGACAGGGTAAAGGGTTAGAGACCCAGTACTTC. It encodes CASSDRQGKGLETQYF.

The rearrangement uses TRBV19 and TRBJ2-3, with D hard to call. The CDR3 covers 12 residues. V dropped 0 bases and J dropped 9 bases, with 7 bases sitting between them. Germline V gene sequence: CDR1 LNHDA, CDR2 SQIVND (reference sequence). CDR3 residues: CASSIDSWTQYF. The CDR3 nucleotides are TGTGCCAGTAGTATAGACTCTTGGACGCAGTATTTT.

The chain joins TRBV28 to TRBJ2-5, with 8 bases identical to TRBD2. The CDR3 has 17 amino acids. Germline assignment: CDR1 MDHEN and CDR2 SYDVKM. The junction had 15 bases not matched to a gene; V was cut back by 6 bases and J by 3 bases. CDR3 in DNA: TGTGCCAGCAGCCCTTCCCTGGGTAGCGGGGTCAAAGAGACCCAGTACTTC. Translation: CASSPSLGSGVKETQYF.

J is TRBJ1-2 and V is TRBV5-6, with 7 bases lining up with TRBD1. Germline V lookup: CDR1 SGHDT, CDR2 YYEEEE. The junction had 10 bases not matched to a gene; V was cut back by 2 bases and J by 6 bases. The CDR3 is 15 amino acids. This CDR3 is CASSFGTAVYDGYTF. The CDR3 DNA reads TGTGCCAGCAGCTTCGGGACAGCCGTGTACGATGGCTACACCTTC.

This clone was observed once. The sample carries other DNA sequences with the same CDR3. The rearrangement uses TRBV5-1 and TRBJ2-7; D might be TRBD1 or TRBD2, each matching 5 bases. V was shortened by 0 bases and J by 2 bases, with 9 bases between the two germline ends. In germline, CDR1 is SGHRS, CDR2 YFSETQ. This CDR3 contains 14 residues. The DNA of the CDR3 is TGCGCCAGCAGCTTGGGAGGGGACCCCTACGAGCAGTACTTC. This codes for CASSLGGDPYEQYF.

CDR3 coding DNA: TGTGCCAGCAGTTACGGGCGCGGTACCTACGAGCAGTACTTC. Amino acids: CASSYGRGTYEQYF. The chain has TRBV28 and TRBJ2-7; no definite D call. The germline V and J ends were trimmed by 4 bases and 2 bases, with 12 bases remaining between them. CDR1 is MDHEN, CDR2 SYDVKM, per germline. The CDR3 has 14 residues. The full variable domain, in which reference TRBV28 and TRBJ2-7 provide the parts outside the CDR3, is DVKVTQSSRYLVKRTGEKVFLECVQDMDHENMFWYRQDPGLGLRLIYFSYDVKMKEKGDIPEGYSVSREKKERFSLILESASTNQTSMYLCASSYGRGTYEQYFGPGTRLTVT.

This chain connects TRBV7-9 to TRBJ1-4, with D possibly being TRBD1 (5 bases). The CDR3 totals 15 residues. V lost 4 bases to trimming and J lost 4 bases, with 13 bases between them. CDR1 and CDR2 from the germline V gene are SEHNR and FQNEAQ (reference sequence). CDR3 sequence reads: CASSSQGNLNEKLFF. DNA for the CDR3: TGTGCCAGCAGCTCTCAGGGAAACCTTAATGAAAAACTGTTTTTT.

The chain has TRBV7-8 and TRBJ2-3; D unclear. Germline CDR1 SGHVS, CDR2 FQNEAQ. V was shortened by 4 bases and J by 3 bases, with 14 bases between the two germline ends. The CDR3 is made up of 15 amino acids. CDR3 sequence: CASSSAVSATDTQYF. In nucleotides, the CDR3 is TGTGCCAGCAGCTCCGCGGTCTCCGCTACAGATACGCAGTATTTT.

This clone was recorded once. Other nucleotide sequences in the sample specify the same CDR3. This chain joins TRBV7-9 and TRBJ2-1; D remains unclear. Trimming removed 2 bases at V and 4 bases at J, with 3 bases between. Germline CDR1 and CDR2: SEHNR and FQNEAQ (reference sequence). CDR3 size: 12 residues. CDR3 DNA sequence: TGTGCCAGCAGCTTAAGTTACAATGAGCAGTTCTTC. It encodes CASSLSYNEQFF.